Shown below are 18 T cell receptor beta chains from a single sample sequenced in a study of T cells in Graves' hyperthyroidism and ophthalmopathy. Amplification of TCR beta CDR3 regions used RNA as the template. Initially, a first-round RT-PCR of the TCR CDR3 employed the HTBI primer set. TCRdb called the multiplex PCR reads again in MiXCR, with one record for every CDR3 protein. This repertoire shows about 58,000 distinct CDR3 sequences, roughly 50% found once; its top ten account for around 12%. Sequencing was done on a sample of blood. These receptors came from a woman in her thirties with Graves' ophthalmopathy.

The J gene is TRBJ2-3, the V gene TRBV6-6; a possible D gene is TRBD2 (5 bases). V was shortened by 4 bases and J by 2 bases, with 10 bases between the two germline ends. The CDR3 length is 14 residues. Germline V gene sequence: CDR1 MNHNY, CDR2 SVGAGI (reference sequence). The CDR3 loop reads CASSSVGNTDTQYF. CDR3 in DNA: TGTGCCAGCAGTTCGGTCGGGAACACAGATACGCAGTATTTT.

In its sample, this clonotype was seen many times. The V gene is TRBV5-1, the J gene TRBJ1-6; D is ambiguous. Germline V gene lookup returns CDR1 SGHRS and CDR2 YFSETQ. V was clipped by 5 bases and J by 6 bases, with 15 bases between them. The CDR3 runs 15 residues. CDR3 sequence: CASRPFVSVNSPLHF. The CDR3, as DNA: TGCGCCAGCAGGCCCTTCGTGTCCGTTAATTCACCCCTCCACTTT.

This clonotype was seen many times. The chain joins TRBV5-4 to TRBJ2-3; a weak D match, TRBD2 (5 bases). The V gene lost 4 bases and the J gene lost 6 bases, with 9 bases spanning the gap. The CDR3 loop spans 12 amino acids. CDR1 and CDR2 from the germline V gene are SGHNT and YYREEE (reference sequence). In DNA form, the CDR3 reads TGTGCCAGCAGCGCTAGCTCCGATACGCAGTATTTT. Translation gives CASSASSDTQYF.

Concerning this clonotype: A read error is likely, as this CDR3 ends without the conserved phenylalanine or tryptophan. The chain is built from TRBV10-1 and TRBJ1-6; D not resolved. The CDR3 extends over 14 amino acids. V was pared by 6 bases and J by 10 bases, with 16 bases between. Germline assignment: CDR1 WNHNN and CDR2 SYGVQD (reference sequence). The DNA of the CDR3 is TGCGCCAGCAGACCGGACGGAGAGAGATCACCCCTCCACTCT. Its translation is CASRPDGERSPLHS.

This clonotype occurred many times. This rearrangement joins TRBV19 to TRBJ1-3; TRBD1 is a possible D gene (6 bases). This CDR3 is 14 amino acids long. The V end was cut by 8 bases, the J end by 0 bases, with 11 bases between. The germline V gene has CDR1 LNHDA and CDR2 SQIVND (reference sequence). The CDR3 DNA reads as TGTGCCAGTTCCGACAGGTTCTCTGGAAACACCATATATTTT. Its translation is CASSDRFSGNTIYF. Based on the CDR3 plus reference TRBV19 and TRBJ1-3, the full variable domain is DGGITQSPKYLFRKEGQNVTLSCEQNLNHDAMYWYRQDPGQGLRLIYYSQIVNDFQKGDIAEGYSVSREKKESFPLTVTSAQKNPTAFYLCASSDRFSGNTIYFGEGSWLTVV.

This clonotype was seen many times. The chain combines TRBV29-1 with TRBJ1-2; TRBD1 is a possible D gene (6 bases). The V and J ends lost 0 bases and 6 bases respectively, with 20 bases between them. The length of the CDR3 is 16 residues. Germline lookup yields CDR1 SQVTM and CDR2 ANQGSEA. CDR3 loop: CSVEDPFVWGQDGYTF. CDR3 DNA sequence: TGCAGCGTTGAAGATCCCTTCGTTTGGGGGCAGGATGGCTACACCTTC.

In this sample, this clonotype turned up once. One end of the junction varies from germline; a read error may be responsible. This sequence joins TRBV19 and TRBJ1-2; 8 nucleotides agree with TRBD1. CDR3 length: 11 residues. From germline, CDR1 is LNHDA and CDR2 SQIVND (reference sequence). Here the CDR3 reads CTSDRGGGYTF. As DNA, the CDR3 is TGTACCAGTGACAGGGGAGGTGGCTACACCTTC.

In this sample, this clonotype turned up many times. V usage is TRBV4-1 and J usage is TRBJ1-4, with unresolved D. V was pared by 3 bases and J by 6 bases, with 11 bases between. This CDR3 is built from 14 residues. The germline V gene encodes CDR1 MGHRA and CDR2 YSYEKL. This chain's CDR3 is CASSHPSGDEKLFF. The CDR3 bases are TGCGCCAGCAGCCACCCCTCTGGAGATGAAAAACTGTTTTTT.

This clonotype was found many times. The chain employs TRBV20-1 and TRBJ2-7; the D is unclear. From germline, CDR1 is DFQATT and CDR2 SNEGSKA (reference sequence). V was shortened by 0 bases and J by 3 bases, with 18 bases between the two germline ends. The CDR3 is made up of 16 amino acids. CDR3 amino acids: CSARDLDSDTVYEQYF. The CDR3 DNA sequence: TGCAGTGCTAGAGATCTTGACTCAGACACAGTCTACGAGCAGTACTTC.

V and J are TRBV5-6 and TRBJ1-4; 8 nucleotides align to TRBD1. This CDR3 has 16 residues. CDR1 is SGHDT and CDR2 is YYEEEE in the germline V gene. With V trimmed by 2 bases and J by 5 bases, 8 bases remained unmatched. CDR3 coding DNA: TGTGCCAGCAGCTTAGGCGGACAGGGTAACAATGAAAAACTGTTTTTT. It encodes CASSLGGQGNNEKLFF.

As for this clonotype: A much larger clone differs by one base, so this may be a read error. J is TRBJ2-2 and V is TRBV9; possible D gene TRBD2, 5 bases. Germline assignment: CDR1 SGDLS and CDR2 YYNGEE. This CDR3 has 14 residues. The CDR3 DNA follows: TGTGCCAGCAGCGTACCCTACGAGGCCGGGGAGCTGCTTTTT. Its translation: CASSVPYEAGELLF.

There are many counts of this clonotype. In DNA, the CDR3 is TGCGCCAGCAGCCAGGCCGGGACAGGGGGCTACAATGAGCAGTTCTTC. Encoded protein: CASSQAGTGGYNEQFF. The chain couples TRBV4-1 to TRBJ2-1; 11 bases line up with TRBD1. V was pared by 3 bases and J by 3 bases, with 4 bases of the junction left unmatched. The CDR3 is made up of 16 amino acids. Germline CDR1 MGHRA, CDR2 YSYEKL.

This clonotype was seen ten or more times. V and J are TRBV28 and TRBJ2-7; the match to TRBD1 covers 9 bases. This CDR3 has 15 amino acids. Germline V CDR1 and CDR2: MDHEN, SYDVKM. J was trimmed by 10 bases and V by 3 bases; bases with no gene match: 13. The CDR3 DNA sequence: TGTGCCAGCAGTTTGTTATCTGGGACAGGGCGGTACCAGTACTTC. As protein: CASSLLSGTGRYQYF.

The rearrangement joins TRBV7-8 to TRBJ2-7; D is unresolved. From germline, CDR1 is SGHVS and CDR2 FQNEAQ. The V and J ends lost 2 bases and 7 bases respectively, with 9 bases between them. This CDR3 is built from 12 residues. CDR3 nucleotides: TGTGCCAGCAGCTTAATCGGGTTGGAGCAGTACTTC. Amino acids: CASSLIGLEQYF.

Note on this clonotype: The conserved phenylalanine or tryptophan is not found at the CDR3 terminus, so this likely reflects a read error. The gene calls are TRBV5-8 and TRBJ2-7; TRBD1 matches at 9 bases. Germline CDR1 SGHTS, CDR2 YDEGEE. The CDR3 extends over 15 amino acids. Unmatched junction bases numbered 4, after V lost 0 bases and J lost 3 bases. This chain's CDR3 is CASSLGATGGYEQYC. For the CDR3, the DNA is TGTGCCAGCAGCTTGGGGGCGACAGGGGGCTACGAGCAGTACTGC.

The V and J genes are TRBV10-3 and TRBJ2-1, with 10 bases that match TRBD2. CDR1 is ENHRY, CDR2 SYGVKD, per germline. CDR3 size: 14 residues. The V gene end was trimmed by 2 bases and the J gene end by 8 bases; junction bases not matched to a gene: 3. CDR3 nucleotides: TGTGCCATCAGTGAGCTAGCGGGAGCGGATGAGCAGTTCTTC. Translated: CAISELAGADEQFF.

This clonotype was detected many times. This chain connects TRBV6-1 to TRBJ1-5, with 7 positions matching TRBD1. Looked up from germline, CDR1 is MNHNS and CDR2 is SASEGT. CDR3 length: 14 amino acids. V was pared by 3 bases and J by 8 bases, with 7 bases of the junction left unmatched. CDR3 in DNA: TGTGCCAGCAGTGAGACAGACAGGGACAAGCCCCAGCATTTT. Residues: CASSETDRDKPQHF.

Concerning this clonotype: Sequence at one end of the junction differs from germline and may be a read error. The chain links TRBV20-1 to TRBJ2-5; tentatively, D is TRBD1 (6 bases). The V gene's germline CDR1 is DFQATT and CDR2 SNEGSKA (reference sequence). CDR3 length equals 15 residues. CDR3 in DNA: TGCAGTGCTAGGAGTGGCCGGGACAACCAAGGGACCCAGTACTTC. It encodes CSARSGRDNQGTQYF.